These 29 T cell receptor beta chains originate from one sample sequenced in a study of blood T cell repertoires in COVID-19. Sequenced by immunoSEQ multiplex PCR; TCRdb stores in-frame clones only, minus some. Of 200,000 to 250,000 clones in the sample, just over 85% were seen once. The sample consisted of PBMCs or T cells enriched from blood (not recorded which). The receptors come from a man between 35 and 55 years old who had recovered from COVID-19.

The rearrangement links TRBV24-1 to TRBJ2-4, with 11 nucleotides matching TRBD2. The CDR3 extends over 17 amino acids. Germline V lookup: CDR1 KGHDR, CDR2 SFDVKD. The V and J ends lost 3 bases and 10 bases, in that order; junction bases with no gene match: 13. The DNA of the CDR3 is TGTGCCACCAGTGATCCCGGGACTAGCGGACTGGGGGGTATTCAGTACTTC. As protein: CATSDPGTSGLGGIQYF.

The J gene is TRBJ1-3, the V gene TRBV7-2, with a tentative D call TRBD1 (6 bases). Per germline, CDR1 SGHTA and CDR2 FQGNSA. V lost 4 bases and J 4 bases, leaving 8 bases between the germline ends. The CDR3 has 13 residues. CDR3: CASSYGTGNTIYF. CDR3 nucleotide sequence: TGTGCCAGCAGCTACGGGACAGGAAACACCATATATTTT.

This chain joins TRBV6-4 and TRBJ1-2, with a weak D call TRBD1 (6 bases). CDR1 is MRHNA and CDR2 is SNTAGT in the germline V gene. Trimming stripped 0 bases from V and 8 bases from J, with 13 bases between. The CDR3 spans 14 residues. CDR3 in amino acids: CASSDSSGESGYTF. The CDR3 region has the DNA TGTGCCAGCAGTGACTCTTCAGGGGAAAGCGGCTACACCTTC.

The J gene is TRBJ2-3, the V gene TRBV7-6; TRBD1 matches at 7 bases. This CDR3 region has 16 residues. Losses at the gene ends were 5 bases for V and 2 bases for J; bases not matched to a gene: 10. Germline CDR1 and CDR2: SGHVS and FNYEAQ. The CDR3 DNA follows: TGTGCCAGCAGCACAGGGGTCATCCCCTCCACAGATACGCAGTATTTT. Encoded protein: CASSTGVIPSTDTQYF.

The rearrangement links TRBV3-1 (or the pseudogene TRBV3-2) to TRBJ2-7; no clear D gene. Germline CDR1 LGHDT, CDR2 YNNKEL (reference sequence). The CDR3 is 13 residues long. The ends were cut back, 3 bases at V and 7 bases at J, with 13 bases in the middle. Written as DNA, the CDR3 is TGTGCCAGCAGCCAGGTGCTAGGCTTAGAGCAGTACTTC. Encoded protein: CASSQVLGLEQYF.

V is TRBV10-3 and J is TRBJ2-1; 13 bases line up with TRBD2. Germline V CDR1 and CDR2: ENHRY, SYGVKD. The CDR3 has 17 amino acids. The V gene end was trimmed by 1 base and the J gene end by 5 bases; junction bases not matched to a gene: 5. CDR3 protein: CAISELMTSGGNNEQFF. The CDR3, as DNA: TGTGCCATCAGTGAGTTAATGACTAGCGGGGGGAACAATGAGCAGTTCTTC.

The chain couples TRBV12-3 or TRBV12-4 to TRBJ1-1, with TRBD1 as a possible D gene (6 bases). V lost 7 bases and J lost 10, with 13 bases in between. The CDR3 contains 11 residues. CDR3 coding DNA: TGTGCCAGCACCCTCAGGGGAGCAGCTTTCTTT. Protein product: CASTLRGAAFF.

The gene calls are TRBV6-5 and TRBJ1-5, with 8 bases that match TRBD1. The CDR3 consists of 14 residues. Trimming took 5 bases from V and 7 from J; bases not matched to a gene: 7. The germline V gene encodes CDR1 MNHEY and CDR2 SVGAGI. CDR3 amino acids: CASSRGQGRQPQHF. CDR3 nucleotide sequence: TGTGCCAGCAGTCGCGGACAGGGAAGACAGCCCCAGCATTTT.

The CDR3 region is CASSLDKSEAFF. In nucleotides, the CDR3 is TGTGCCAGCAGTTTGGACAAGTCAGAAGCTTTCTTT. The J gene is TRBJ1-1, the V gene TRBV28, with TRBD1 as a possible D gene (5 bases). CDR1 and CDR2 from the germline V gene are MDHEN and SYDVKM. V lost 3 bases and J lost 8, with 10 bases in between. The CDR3 consists of 12 residues.

This CDR3 reads CASSFQDRGGYGYTF. The CDR3 nucleotides read TGTGCCAGCAGTTTTCAGGACAGGGGGGGCTATGGCTACACCTTC. This chain connects TRBV28 to TRBJ1-2, with 10 bases that match TRBD1. Trimming cost V 3 bases and J 4 bases; bases outside gene matches: 5. The CDR3 is 15 residues long. Germline CDR1 and CDR2: MDHEN and SYDVKM.

The chain links TRBV9 to TRBJ2-5, with TRBD1 as a possible D gene (6 bases). Germline V gene sequence: CDR1 SGDLS, CDR2 YYNGEE. Trimming shortened V by 2 bases and J by 5 bases, and 19 bases separated the two germline ends. CDR3 length: 16 amino acids. CDR3 sequence (DNA): TGTGCCAGCAGCGTTGCATCACAGGGTTCTCTGGAGACCCAGTACTTC. This codes for CASSVASQGSLETQYF.

The V and J genes are TRBV2 and TRBJ2-7; 7 nucleotides align to TRBD2. This CDR3 contains 14 residues. From germline, CDR1 is SNHLY and CDR2 FYNNEI. Germline trimming cut 6 bases from V and 1 base from J; bases unmatched to any gene: 6. CDR3 sequence reads: CASRVAGLSYEQYF. The CDR3 DNA reads TGTGCCAGCAGAGTAGCGGGCCTTTCCTACGAGCAGTACTTC.

The chain is built from TRBV21-1 and TRBJ2-5; TRBD1 was called by the table and not checked on the DNA. TRBV21-1 is recorded as a pseudogene. The CDR3 runs 11 residues. This CDR3 is CASSNRTGVYF. CDR3 nucleotide sequence: TGTGCCAGCAGCAATAGGACAGGCGTTTACTTC.

The rearrangement links TRBV24-1 to TRBJ2-3; 7 bases align to TRBD1. The CDR3 runs to 16 residues. The germline gives CDR1 KGHDR, CDR2 SFDVKD. V dropped 7 bases and J dropped 1; count of bases not matched to a gene: 10. The CDR3 DNA reads TGTGCCACCAGCCGGCCAAACAGGGGAGGCACAGATACGCAGTATTTT. Translating it yields CATSRPNRGGTDTQYF.

The chain employs TRBV10-2 and TRBJ2-1, with TRBD2 matching over 12 bases. Germline loops: CDR1 WSHSY, CDR2 SAAADI. V shed 0 bases and J 9 bases; nucleotides not matched to a gene: 6. CDR3 length: 16 amino acids. The CDR3 sequence: CASSESLAGGPSEQFF. CDR3 bases: TGCGCCAGCAGTGAGTCACTAGCGGGGGGTCCTAGTGAGCAGTTCTTC.

The CDR3 reads CASSLDRGPWNGYTF. The CDR3, as DNA: TGTGCCAGCAGTCTCGACAGGGGCCCTTGGAATGGCTACACCTTC. The chain carries TRBV14 and TRBJ1-2; 8 bases are shared with TRBD1. Germline assignment: CDR1 SGHDN and CDR2 FVKESK. With 6 bases clipped from V and 6 bases from J, the junction kept 12 bases outside the gene matches. CDR3 length equals 15 residues.

The J gene is TRBJ2-3, the V gene TRBV29-1; D is ambiguous. CDR1 SQVTM and CDR2 ANQGSEA come from the germline V gene. The CDR3 has 12 residues. V was pared by 6 bases and J by 8 bases, with 15 bases between. The CDR3 reads CSVASQVGTQYF. The CDR3 DNA reads TGCAGCGTCGCCAGCCAGGTCGGTACGCAGTATTTT.

This chain joins TRBV14 and TRBJ2-3; D is ambiguous. Germline V CDR1 and CDR2: SGHDN, FVKESK. V was clipped by 1 base and J by 2 bases, with 4 bases between them. The CDR3 runs 13 residues. Here the CDR3 reads CASSQGHTDTQYF. The DNA of the CDR3 is TGTGCCAGCAGCCAAGGGCACACAGATACGCAGTATTTT.

This chain connects TRBV18 to TRBJ2-3; 7 bases line up with TRBD2. This CDR3 spans 16 amino acids. Germline CDR1 is KGHSH and CDR2 is LQKENI. The V and J ends lost 3 bases and 2 bases, in that order; junction bases with no gene match: 8. This CDR3 reads CASSPLLASNTDTQYF. In DNA form, the CDR3 reads TGTGCCAGCTCACCCCTACTAGCGTCCAACACAGATACGCAGTATTTT.

J is TRBJ2-7 and V is TRBV18; weak D call: TRBD1 (6 bases). V gave up 5 bases and J gave up 1 base, with 15 bases separating them. The germline V gene has CDR1 KGHSH and CDR2 LQKENI. The CDR3 covers 15 residues. As DNA, the CDR3 is TGTGCCAGCTCATCAACCACAGGGAGTTCCTACGAGCAGTACTTC. This gives the protein CASSSTTGSSYEQYF. Complete variable domain (other parts from reference TRBV18 and TRBJ2-7): NAGVMQNPRHLVRRRGQEARLRCSPMKGHSHVYWYRQLPEEGLKFMVYLQKENIIDESGMPKERFSAEFPKEGPSILRIQQVVRGDSAAYFCASSSTTGSSYEQYFGPGTRLTVT.

The chain has TRBV6-5 and TRBJ2-1; TRBD2 agrees at 11 bases. Germline CDR1 MNHEY, CDR2 SVGAGI. The CDR3 spans 14 residues. V lost 6 bases and J lost 10; bases outside the gene matches: 8. The CDR3 DNA follows: TGTGCCAGCAGCGTAGCGGGGGGGTTTTGGGAGCAGTTCTTC. The encoded protein is CASSVAGGFWEQFF.

This clone was seen just once. V usage is TRBV5-1 and J usage is TRBJ2-6; 8 bases map to TRBD1. CDR1 SGHRS and CDR2 YFSETQ come from the germline V gene. The CDR3 consists of 18 residues. The ends lost 4 bases at V and 2 bases at J; junction bases unmatched: 11. The CDR3 loop reads CASSGGQAANPGANVLTF. CDR3 sequence (DNA): TGCGCCAGCAGCGGGGGACAGGCAGCCAATCCTGGGGCCAACGTCCTGACTTTC.

The chain joins TRBV2 to TRBJ1-2; 12 bases map to TRBD1. Germline-derived CDR1 and CDR2 are SNHLY and FYNNEI. The CDR3 contains 17 residues. V lost 5 bases and J lost 5; bases outside the gene matches: 12. The CDR3 DNA follows: TGTGCCAGCAGTACCGGGACAGGGGGCCGAGAAGGGTATGGCTACACCTTC. Its protein product is CASSTGTGGREGYGYTF.

The sample holds a few counts of this clone. This CDR3 reads CASRVNRNTEAFF. DNA of the CDR3: TGTGCCAGTCGAGTAAACAGGAACACTGAAGCTTTCTTT. This rearrangement joins TRBV19 to TRBJ1-1, with unresolved D. Germline V gene sequence: CDR1 LNHDA, CDR2 SQIVND (reference sequence). The V end lost 8 bases, the J end lost 1 base, and 11 bases lay between the germline ends. CDR3 size: 13 residues.

J is TRBJ1-2 and V is TRBV6-5, with D perhaps TRBD1 (5 bases). Trimming took 6 bases from V and 8 from J, leaving 22 bases between them. Germline CDR1 is MNHEY and CDR2 is SVGAGI. The CDR3 consists of 15 residues. CDR3 loop: CASSVGRHLGEGYTF. The DNA of the CDR3 is TGTGCCAGCAGCGTAGGGAGGCACCTAGGGGAAGGCTACACCTTC.

V and J are TRBV9 and TRBJ2-3, with 7 bases lining up with TRBD2. Looked up from germline, CDR1 is SGDLS and CDR2 is YYNGEE. This CDR3 is built from 13 residues. With V trimmed by 7 bases and J by 4 bases, 6 bases remained unmatched. CDR3 DNA sequence: TGTGCCAGCGACGCGGGGAGGGCAGATACGCAGTATTTT. Protein product: CASDAGRADTQYF.

V is TRBV29-1 and J is TRBJ2-7, with D perhaps TRBD1 (6 bases). Germline CDR1 is SQVTM and CDR2 is ANQGSEA. V lost 3 bases and J lost 6, with 15 bases in between. The CDR3 totals 13 residues. In nucleotides, the CDR3 is TGCAGCGTTGATCGTGCAGGGGTTGGCGAGCAGTACTTC. Translating gives CSVDRAGVGEQYF.

The chain recombines TRBV6-5 with TRBJ1-5; a weak D match, TRBD1 (6 bases). Germline V gene sequence: CDR1 MNHEY, CDR2 SVGAGI. This CDR3 contains 13 residues. V gave up 6 bases and J gave up 3 bases, with 9 bases separating them. The CDR3 DNA is TGTGCCAGCAGGACAGGTCTCAATCAGCCCCAGCATTTT. Residues: CASRTGLNQPQHF.

The rearrangement uses TRBV4-1 and TRBJ1-2, with TRBD1 as a possible D gene (5 bases). Germline assignment: CDR1 MGHRA and CDR2 YSYEKL. The CDR3 is 15 residues long. The V gene lost 0 bases and the J gene lost 7 bases, with 15 bases spanning the gap. The CDR3: CASSQEGAVAAGYTF. The CDR3 DNA is TGCGCCAGCAGCCAAGAAGGGGCTGTGGCTGCTGGCTACACCTTC.